This TCR beta chain was recovered during a study of shared clonotypes between healthy human individuals. Study-wide results and caveats: When naive CD4 clonotypes were compared across several donors, approximately 4.9% were shared. Naive subsets tended to show greater estimated richness than memory subsets. The study found lower generation probabilities in non-shared clonotypes than in those shared by all four donors.

The V end lost 6 bases, the J end lost 0 bases, and 5 bases lay between the germline ends. Germline CDR1 MDHEN, CDR2 SYDVKM. The CDR3 extends over 12 amino acids. The repertoire was sequenced with immunoSEQ multiplex PCR; TCRdb's copy has only in-frame clones and lacks some. This table has under 2.5 million clones, approximately 90% appearing once. Worth noting for this clone: Its antigen is undetermined. Other DNA sequences of this sample code for an identical CDR3.

The donor cohort consisted entirely of Caucasian adults residing in Nashville, Tennessee. This TCR was sampled from a man aged 18 to 35 in good health. Some clones in this sample may be carry-over from other donors' samples. V gene TRBV28 combines with J gene TRBJ1-2; D remains ambiguous. Input material: naive CD4+ T cells from PBMCs. Described subset: CD45RA+ positively selected. The CDR3, as DNA: TGTGCCAGCAGCCCAGCTAACTATGGCTACACCTTC. Its protein product is CASSPANYGYTF.